The 32 T cell receptor beta chains below come from one sample, sequenced in a study of cytotoxic CD8 clonotypes in ibrutinib-treated CLL. The data were produced by immunoSEQ multiplex PCR, yet TCRdb's version contains in-frame clones alone and is incomplete. The sample has some 150,000 clones, 80% seen once. The material sequenced was PBMCs, taken after 36 months of ibrutinib treatment. The receptors shown here come from a human donor with chronic lymphocytic leukemia.

The rearrangement links TRBV6-1 to TRBJ2-7, with unresolved D. Trimming took 7 bases from V and 7 from J, leaving 17 bases between them. The CDR3 consists of 13 residues. Per germline, CDR1 MNHNS and CDR2 SASEGT. CDR3 nucleotide sequence: TGTGCCAGCACCGACGGATACACACTAGAGCAGTACTTC. This codes for CASTDGYTLEQYF.

This chain uses TRBV7-9 with TRBJ1-5; 8 bases map to TRBD1. The length of the CDR3 is 14 residues. V lost 4 bases and J lost 3; bases outside the gene matches: 2. Per the germline V gene, CDR1 is SEHNR and CDR2 is FQNEAQ (reference sequence). The CDR3 loop reads CASSWGQVNQPQHF. In DNA, the CDR3 is TGTGCCAGCAGCTGGGGACAGGTCAATCAGCCCCAGCATTTT.

CDR3 nucleotide sequence: TGTGCCAGCAGCGTTTCTAGCGTTTACCAAGAGACCCAGTACTTC. This sequence encodes CASSVSSVYQETQYF. J is TRBJ2-5 and V is TRBV9; D possibly corresponds to TRBD2 (6 bases). The CDR3 is made up of 15 amino acids. V was clipped by 2 bases and J by 0 bases, with 11 bases between them. Germline V gene lookup returns CDR1 SGDLS and CDR2 YYNGEE.

The J gene is TRBJ2-2, the V gene TRBV9; 10 bases align to TRBD1. The CDR3 spans 15 residues. Germline V gives CDR1 SGDLS, CDR2 YYNGEE. V shed 4 bases and J 9 bases; nucleotides not matched to a gene: 9. The DNA for the CDR3 is TGTGCCAGCAGCCTCCGACAGGGGGCTTTCCGGGAGCTGTTTTTT. Amino acid sequence: CASSLRQGAFRELFF.

The chain couples TRBV7-3 to TRBJ2-1; D is perhaps TRBD2 (6 bases). CDR3 length equals 16 residues. Germline CDR1 reads SGHTA; CDR2 reads FQGTGA. V was clipped by 5 bases and J by 2 bases, with 16 bases between them. This chain's CDR3 is CASSNRMGLPYNEQFF. The CDR3 DNA reads as TGTGCCAGCAGCAACCGTATGGGACTCCCCTACAATGAGCAGTTCTTC.

The rearrangement links TRBV7-7 to TRBJ2-6, with D maybe TRBD1 (5 bases). V was pared by 5 bases and J by 0 bases, with 17 bases between. The CDR3 is made up of 18 amino acids. Germline V gene data show CDR1 as SSHAT and CDR2 as FNYEAQ (reference sequence). This CDR3 reads CASSPLRTRLSGANVLTF. Written as DNA, the CDR3 is TGTGCCAGCAGCCCCCTTAGGACAAGACTCTCTGGGGCCAACGTCCTGACTTTC.

The rearrangement uses TRBV4-1 and TRBJ1-5, with TRBD1 as a possible D gene (6 bases). Trimming shortened V by 3 bases and J by 7 bases, and 19 bases separated the two germline ends. Looked up from germline, CDR1 is MGHRA and CDR2 is YSYEKL. The CDR3 extends over 16 amino acids. This CDR3 is CASSHPGTTRGQPQHF. The CDR3 DNA follows: TGCGCCAGCAGCCACCCCGGGACAACGAGGGGGCAGCCCCAGCATTTT.

The CDR3 bases are TGTGCCAGCAGTTACTCAGGGCTGAACACTGAAGCTTTCTTT. Its translation is CASSYSGLNTEAFF. The chain carries TRBV6-5 and TRBJ1-1; D is unclear. Per germline, CDR1 MNHEY and CDR2 SVGAGI. V gave up 0 bases and J gave up 0 bases, with 5 bases separating them. The CDR3 contains 14 residues.

The V and J genes are TRBV7-6 and TRBJ2-2; 11 bases align to TRBD2. V lost 5 bases to trimming and J lost 0 bases; unmatched junction nucleotides: 11. The CDR3 contains 19 residues. Germline assignment: CDR1 SGHVS and CDR2 FNYEAQ. The CDR3 DNA follows: TGTGCCAGCAGCAGATTTTCGACTAGCGGGGTCTCGAACACCGGGGAGCTGTTTTTT. This gives the protein CASSRFSTSGVSNTGELFF. Supplemented by reference TRBV7-6 and TRBJ2-2, the full variable domain reads GAGVSQSPRYKVTKRGQDVALRCDPISGHVSLYWYRQALGQGPEFLTYFNYEAQQDKSGLPNDRFSAERPEGSISTLTIQRTEQRDSAMYRCASSRFSTSGVSNTGELFFGEGSRLTVL.

This clone was seen only once. This rearrangement joins TRBV7-9 to TRBJ2-1; the match to TRBD1 covers 11 bases. V shed 1 base, J shed 5 bases, and the junction held 4 bases outside the gene matches. The germline gives CDR1 SEHNR, CDR2 FQNEAQ (reference sequence). The CDR3 runs 16 residues. The CDR3: CASSLGDRGRNNEQFF. The CDR3 nucleotides read TGTGCCAGCAGCTTAGGGGACAGGGGGAGAAACAATGAGCAGTTCTTC.

The chain recombines TRBV5-1 with TRBJ1-4; no definite D call. Trimming left V 0 bases short and J 1 base short, with 1 base between. The CDR3 spans 13 residues. Germline loops: CDR1 SGHRS, CDR2 YFSETQ. The CDR3 region has the DNA TGCGCCAGCAGCTTGGGAACTAATGAAAAACTGTTTTTT. The encoded protein is CASSLGTNEKLFF. The entire variable domain, with the rest obtained from reference TRBV5-1 and TRBJ1-4, is as follows: KAGVTQTPRYLIKTRGQQVTLSCSPISGHRSVSWYQQTPGQGLQFLFEYFSETQRNKGNFPGRFSGRQFSNSRSEMNVSTLELGDSALYLCASSLGTNEKLFFGSGTQLSVL.

This chain connects TRBV7-6 to TRBJ2-1; 10 bases fit TRBD2. Germline-derived CDR1 and CDR2 are SGHVS and FNYEAQ. Unmatched junction bases numbered 17, after V lost 2 bases and J lost 7 bases. This CDR3 contains 19 residues. The chain's CDR3 is CASSLQGMVAGGLGNEQFF. Here the CDR3 DNA reads TGTGCCAGCAGCTTACAAGGGATGGTAGCGGGGGGCCTAGGAAATGAGCAGTTCTTC.

J is TRBJ1-5 and V is TRBV28, with D perhaps TRBD1 (5 bases). This CDR3 contains 14 residues. V shed 7 bases and J shed 6 bases, with 16 bases lying between them. The V gene's germline CDR1 is MDHEN and CDR2 SYDVKM. CDR3 sequence reads: CASTLGARGQPQHF. The CDR3 DNA sequence: TGTGCCAGCACCCTCGGGGCACGGGGTCAGCCCCAGCATTTT. Using reference TRBV28 and TRBJ1-5 for the parts outside the CDR3, the full variable domain is DVKVTQSSRYLVKRTGEKVFLECVQDMDHENMFWYRQDPGLGLRLIYFSYDVKMKEKGDIPEGYSVSREKKERFSLILESASTNQTSMYLCASTLGARGQPQHFGDGTRLSIL.

The V call is TRBV6-6, the J call TRBJ2-7; D may be TRBD1 (6 bases). Germline V gene lookup returns CDR1 MNHNY and CDR2 SVGAGI (reference sequence). The length of the CDR3 is 14 residues. Trimming shortened V by 5 bases and J by 1 base, and 12 bases separated the two germline ends. In DNA form, the CDR3 reads TGTGCCAGCAGTGCGCCCGGACAGTCCTACGAGCAGTACTTC. Translation gives CASSAPGQSYEQYF.

The gene calls are TRBV7-7 and TRBJ2-5; a weak D match, TRBD2 (5 bases). CDR3 size: 14 residues. V lost 4 bases and J 9 bases, leaving 18 bases between the germline ends. Germline CDR1 SSHAT, CDR2 FNYEAQ (reference sequence). CDR3 nucleotides: TGTGCCAGCAGCTCCAGAGGGCAGCCCACGGCCCAGTACTTC. Amino acids: CASSSRGQPTAQYF.

This clone was observed once. The chain recombines TRBV6-6 with TRBJ1-2; 8 bases align to TRBD1. This CDR3 spans 12 amino acids. Germline V lookup: CDR1 MNHNY, CDR2 SVGAGI (reference sequence). Germline trimming cut 6 bases from V and 12 bases from J; bases unmatched to any gene: 9. As DNA, the CDR3 is TGTGCCAGCAGACGCGAAAGACAGGGGCACACCTTC. It encodes CASRRERQGHTF.

The CDR3 loop is CAIRPSGQANTEAFF. DNA of the CDR3: TGTGCCATCAGGCCCTCGGGGCAGGCGAACACTGAAGCTTTCTTT. The rearrangement links TRBV10-3 to TRBJ1-1; D is possibly TRBD1 (5 bases). From germline, CDR1 is ENHRY and CDR2 SYGVKD. The CDR3 runs to 15 residues. The V and J ends lost 6 bases and 1 base respectively, with 15 bases between them.

The chain recombines TRBV5-1 with TRBJ1-2, with D possibly being TRBD1 (5 bases). The germline V gene encodes CDR1 SGHRS and CDR2 YFSETQ. V was trimmed by 4 bases and J by 3 bases, leaving 13 bases between them. The CDR3 is 14 residues long. The CDR3 nucleotides read TGCGCCAGCAGCCCGGGACCGACCGACTATGGCTACACCTTC. Protein product: CASSPGPTDYGYTF.

The J gene is TRBJ2-2, the V gene TRBV20-1; no firm D call. Trimming pared 4 bases from V and 0 bases from J, leaving 0 bases between. This CDR3 is 11 amino acids long. In germline, CDR1 is DFQATT, CDR2 SNEGSKA (reference sequence). The CDR3 DNA reads as TGCAGTGCTACGAACACCGGGGAGCTGTTTTTT. Its protein product is CSATNTGELFF.

About this clone itself: The identical CDR3 is also encoded by other nucleotide sequences in the sample. The chain links TRBV2 to TRBJ1-4; 9 bases line up with TRBD1. This CDR3 has 13 amino acids. CDR1 and CDR2 from the germline V gene are SNHLY and FYNNEI. After removal of 6 bases from V and 5 bases from J, the junction contained 1 base not matched to a gene. CDR3 residues: CASSGTGNEKLFF. The CDR3 bases are TGTGCCAGCAGCGGGACAGGGAATGAAAAACTGTTTTTT.

CDR3 residues: CASSQDRGGKNSPLHF. CDR3 bases: TGCGCCAGCAGCCAAGATCGTGGGGGCAAAAATTCACCCCTCCACTTT. This chain links TRBV4-1 with TRBJ1-6; D is possibly TRBD1 (6 bases). This CDR3 is 16 amino acids long. V shed 0 bases and J shed 7 bases, with 13 bases lying between them. Per the germline V gene, CDR1 is MGHRA and CDR2 is YSYEKL.

A note on this clone: Within the sample, other DNA sequences also encode this same CDR3. The V gene is TRBV18, the J gene TRBJ2-7; D may correspond to TRBD1 or TRBD2 (5 bases each). CDR1 is KGHSH and CDR2 is LQKENI in the germline V gene. Trimming shortened V by 3 bases and J by 3 bases, and 9 bases separated the two germline ends. The CDR3 has 13 amino acids. DNA for the CDR3: TGTGCCAGCTCACCTTGGGACCTCTACGAGCAGTACTTC. Translation: CASSPWDLYEQYF.

The chain recombines TRBV7-9 with TRBJ2-7; TRBD2 matches at 14 bases. V trimming: 3 bases; J trimming: 4 bases; junction bases outside the gene matches: 8. The CDR3 has 17 residues. Germline CDR1 is SEHNR and CDR2 is FQNEAQ (reference sequence). DNA for the CDR3: TGTGCCAGCAGCTTCGGGACTAGCGGGAGTTCTTTTTACGAGCAGTACTTC. Translating gives CASSFGTSGSSFYEQYF.

This clone was picked up one time. The rearrangement uses TRBV19 and TRBJ1-2; D is unclear. This CDR3 contains 14 residues. In germline, CDR1 is LNHDA, CDR2 SQIVND (reference sequence). Deletions cut 3 bases from V and 4 bases from J, with 12 bases between. CDR3 DNA: TGTGCCAGTAGTATTCCCCCAGACTCCTATGGCTACACCTTC. It encodes CASSIPPDSYGYTF.

J is TRBJ2-7 and V is TRBV19; possible D gene TRBD1, 6 bases. There are 13 residues in the CDR3. CDR1 and CDR2 from the germline V gene are LNHDA and SQIVND (reference sequence). V lost 7 bases, J lost 4 bases, and 14 bases lay in between. The CDR3 is CASKGQGYYEQYF. The CDR3, as DNA: TGTGCCAGTAAGGGCCAGGGGTATTACGAGCAGTACTTC.

As regards this clone: The sample contains more than one DNA sequence encoding this CDR3. J is TRBJ1-1 and V is TRBV6-6; D unresolved. This CDR3 has 15 amino acids. V was pared by 0 bases and J by 1 base, with 9 bases between. Germline lookup yields CDR1 MNHNY and CDR2 SVGAGI (reference sequence). In nucleotides, the CDR3 is TGTGCCAGCAGTTACTCTGGAGGGAGGAACACTGAAGCTTTCTTT. Translating gives CASSYSGGRNTEAFF.

The chain carries TRBV28 and TRBJ1-2; D ambiguous. Trimming cost V 2 bases and J 7 bases, with 8 bases left between them. Germline loops: CDR1 MDHEN, CDR2 SYDVKM. CDR3 size: 12 residues. For the CDR3, the DNA is TGTGCCAGCAGTTTAGGCGGGTTTGGCTACACCTTC. Translated: CASSLGGFGYTF.

The rearrangement joins TRBV9 to TRBJ2-6, with D tentatively TRBD1 (6 bases). The germline V and J ends were trimmed by 3 bases and 1 base, with 17 bases remaining between them. The CDR3 runs 18 residues. CDR1 and CDR2 (germline): SGDLS, YYNGEE. CDR3: CASSAEQGKSSGANVLTF. The CDR3 DNA follows: TGTGCCAGCAGCGCAGAACAGGGAAAGAGTTCTGGGGCCAACGTCCTGACTTTC.

A few counts support this clone. The V gene is TRBV7-9, the J gene TRBJ1-2, with D perhaps matching TRBD1 (6 bases). The germline gives CDR1 SEHNR, CDR2 FQNEAQ (reference sequence). The germline V and J ends were trimmed by 2 bases and 2 bases, with 12 bases remaining between them. This CDR3 is built from 15 residues. The CDR3 loop reads CASSLKGGQNYGYTF. CDR3 DNA: TGTGCCAGCAGCTTAAAAGGAGGACAGAACTATGGCTACACCTTC.

This chain joins TRBV7-9 and TRBJ1-6; D unclear. The CDR3 contains 14 residues. Germline CDR1 is SEHNR and CDR2 is FQNEAQ (reference sequence). V dropped 4 bases and J dropped 7 bases, with 11 bases sitting between them. The CDR3 DNA follows: TGTGCCAGCAGCTCCAGACAAGGCAATTCACCCCTCCACTTT. Protein sequence: CASSSRQGNSPLHF. The full variable domain, completed using reference TRBV7-9 and TRBJ1-6, is DTGVSQNPRHKITKRGQNVTFRCDPISEHNRLYWYRQTLGQGPEFLTYFQNEAQLEKSRLLSDRFSAERPKGSFSTLEIQRTEQGDSAMYLCASSSRQGNSPLHFGNGTRLTVT.

The table lists this clone with a few counts. This sequence joins TRBV28 and TRBJ1-6; 8 bases line up with TRBD1. Per the germline V gene, CDR1 is MDHEN and CDR2 is SYDVKM. This CDR3 is built from 17 residues. Germline trimming cut 2 bases from V and 6 bases from J; bases unmatched to any gene: 9. CDR3: CASSLPDRDPINSPLHF. CDR3 coding DNA: TGTGCCAGCAGTTTACCGGACAGGGATCCGATTAATTCACCCCTCCACTTT.

The V call is TRBV19, the J call TRBJ2-1; D gene unclear. Trimming stripped 3 bases from V and 7 bases from J, with 10 bases between. Germline values: CDR1 LNHDA, CDR2 SQIVND (reference sequence). CDR3 length: 13 amino acids. CDR3 amino acids: CASSMWLFNEQFF. The DNA of the CDR3 is TGTGCCAGTAGTATGTGGCTCTTTAATGAGCAGTTCTTC.